The clone carrying this T cell receptor beta chain was counted ten times or more. No antigen is known for it. The data derive from a study of T-cell reconstitution after alpha-beta-depleted transplantation in children. Study results and limitations: About two months after transplant, alpha-beta T cells reportedly came from several hundred expanded graft clones.

Looked up from germline, CDR1 is SGDLS and CDR2 is YYNGEE. V gave up 4 bases and J gave up 5 bases; unmatched junction bases: 5. CDR3 length: 15 residues. Unique molecular identifiers were built into the TCRbeta library. From the PCR reads, TCRdb called clonotypes with MiXCR, one entry per CDR3 protein. The data show a few hundred thousand distinct CDR3 sequences, with 10% to 15% seen just once and approximately 2% held by the top ten. This clonotype was sampled from a male patient younger than 18 who had a stem cell transplant for acute myeloid leukemia, so the T cells may come from the graft donor. The chain carries TRBV9 and TRBJ2-2, with TRBD2 identical over 10 bases. The sequences come from PBMCs, mostly from graft donor cells, collected 360 days after TCRalphabeta/CD19-depleted stem cell transplant. The CDR3 sequence: CASSPSGRGTGELFF. For the CDR3, the DNA is TGTGCCAGCAGCCCTAGCGGGAGAGGGACCGGGGAGCTGTTTTTT.